Shown below are 4 T cell receptor beta chains from a single sample sequenced in a study of CD8 T cells in Susac syndrome. With random hexamers, reverse transcription was performed on roughly 0.45 to 1 ug of RNA. TCRdb passed the immunoSEQ multiplex PCR reads through MiXCR, listing each CDR3 protein once. The repertoire has 130,000 or so distinct CDR3 sequences, nearly 96% of them found once; the top ten carry less than 0.15%. Sequenced: CD4+ T cells from PBMCs. The receptors shown here come from a human donor with Susac syndrome.

This chain links TRBV5-1 with TRBJ1-2; 7 nucleotides align to TRBD1. V lost 0 bases and J lost 2; bases outside the gene matches: 7. The CDR3 is made up of 16 amino acids. Germline loops: CDR1 SGHRS, CDR2 YFSETQ. CDR3 in DNA: TGCGCCAGCAGCTTGGAAGGCGGCAGGGGGAACTATGGCTACACCTTC. It codes for CASSLEGGRGNYGYTF.

CDR3 protein: CASSFQRPVNTEAFF. Written as DNA, the CDR3 is TGTGCCAGCAGTTTCCAACGGCCGGTCAACACTGAAGCTTTCTTT. The rearrangement joins TRBV12-3 or TRBV12-4 to TRBJ1-1; D not resolved. Trimming stripped 3 bases from V and 2 bases from J, with 13 bases between. The CDR3 extends over 15 amino acids.

The chain joins TRBV4-3 to TRBJ1-4; 12 nucleotides line up with TRBD1. The CDR3 is made up of 19 amino acids. Germline V gene lookup returns CDR1 LGHNA and CDR2 YSLEER. J gave up 7 bases and V 0 bases, and 12 bases lay outside the gene matches. The CDR3 DNA follows: TGCGCCAGCAGCCAAGAATTCGGGACAGGGGGCACATCTAGTGAAAAACTGTTTTTT. It encodes CASSQEFGTGGTSSEKLFF.

V usage is TRBV24-1 and J usage is TRBJ2-2; TRBD1 matches 9 bases. Trimming took 4 bases from V and 5 from J; bases not matched to a gene: 4. CDR1 and CDR2 (germline): KGHDR, SFDVKD. CDR3 length: 15 residues. The CDR3 loop reads CATSDWTGATGELFF. The CDR3 DNA reads as TGTGCCACCAGTGACTGGACAGGGGCAACCGGGGAGCTGTTTTTT.